This TCR beta chain is from a study of blood T cell repertoires in COVID-19. Across the study: Researchers got acute and convalescent COVID-19 samples from the United States, Italy and Spain. Sources were T cells, B-cell-depleted T cells, or PBMCs; the material itself was cDNA or gDNA.

Trimming left V 7 bases short and J 6 bases short, with 18 bases between. The CDR3 is made up of 14 amino acids. CDR1 and CDR2 from the germline V gene are ENHRY and SYGVKD. Original analysis: Reference gene primer amplification in the assay estimated nucleated cell counts. Data came from immunoSEQ multiplex PCR; TCRdb stores just in-frame clones and leaves some out. For V, J and clone size, that table is used; D and trimming come from the DNA. Among some 260,000 clones listed, about 87% were seen once. Material: peripheral blood. The sequence was obtained from a woman aged 70 to 79 with COVID-19, enrolled during active disease. V usage is TRBV10-3 and J usage is TRBJ1-2, with D possibly TRBD1 on 6 matching bases. The CDR3 coding sequence is TGTGCCATCACTGCAAGAGGGACACTTCATGGCTACACCTTC. Translation: CAITARGTLHGYTF.